The T cell receptor (delta chain) under discussion was sequenced for a study of γδ T cells in repeated Plasmodium falciparum infection. Looked up from germline, CDR1 is GEAIGNYY and CDR2 is EKD. This CDR3 region has 18 residues. The V and J ends lost 1 base and 4 bases respectively, with 24 bases between them. Bulk repertoires came from Vgamma9/Vdelta2+ or Vdelta2-negative gammadelta T cells flow-sorted from PBMC. As concerns this clone: This likely came from a read error, as a far larger clone is one base away. The sample holds other DNA sequences that translate to the same CDR3.

TCRdb redid the clone calls on the multiplex PCR reads with CATT. The table includes roughly 90,000 delta-chain clones, 0.95% to 1% detected once. The sequence came from a pool of human donors (malaria-infected and uninfected, not separated). The specimen was gamma-delta T cells from blood. This chain links TRDV2 with TRDJ1; D remains ambiguous. The J gene, absent from TCRdb, was called here by matching the DNA to germline. As DNA, the CDR3 is TGTGCCTGTGACACAGTCGGACTGCGGGACCGTAATTTCGATAAACTCATCTTT. Its protein is CACDTVGLRDRNFDKLIF.